This TCR beta chain is from a study of blood T cell repertoires in COVID-19. Study in general: There were acute and convalescent COVID-19 samples, and they came from the United States, Italy and Spain. Nucleic acid was either cDNA or gDNA, and it came from T cells, B-cell-depleted T cells, or PBMCs.

In the source study's methods: Reference gene primer amplification yielded estimated nucleated cell counts. TCRdb's copy holds only in-frame clones and misses some; the assay was immunoSEQ multiplex PCR. V, J and clone size were drawn from that table, and D and trimming were deduced from the DNA. The data contain some 47,000 clones, 85% to 90% of them singletons. This clone was counted only a few times. V lost 1 base, J lost 3 bases, and 13 bases lay in between. The germline V gene has CDR1 SGHNT and CDR2 YENEEA. This CDR3 spans 15 amino acids. This clonotype originated in a man aged 55 to 70 with active COVID-19. This rearrangement joins TRBV11-3 to TRBJ2-7; weak D call: TRBD2 (6 bases). Sequenced input: peripheral blood. CDR3 nucleotides: TGTGCCAGCAGCTTAGCTTTCGGGAGCGGCTACGAGCAGTACTTC. Translating it yields CASSLAFGSGYEQYF.